The table lists the clone carrying this T cell receptor (beta chain) with a few counts. Its antigen is currently unknown. TCRdb redid the calling of the 5' RACE reads with MiXCR, one entry per CDR3 protein. The sample consists of 250,000 to 300,000 distinct CDR3 sequences, about 19% of them appearing once. The data stem from a study of CD8 T cells in ankylosing spondylitis. Study-wide points: A motif in TCR beta, a set of under 10 highly homologous variants, appeared characteristic of ankylosing spondylitis blood. Clones linked to disease were reported to show significant enrichment in matched ankylosing spondylitis synovial fluid.

The material sequenced was blood, either unsorted or a sorted T cell fraction (not recorded which). This clonotype was obtained from a male donor with ankylosing spondylitis or in good health (not recorded which).

The CDR3 reads CASLRDASHNEQFF. The CDR3 DNA follows: TGCGCCAGTCTACGGGACGCATCACACAATGAGCAGTTCTTC. The V and J genes are TRBV5-1 and TRBJ2-1; D is perhaps TRBD1 or TRBD2 (5 bases each). CDR3 size: 14 residues. V lost 8 bases and J 5 bases, leaving 17 bases between the germline ends. Germline V gives CDR1 SGHRS, CDR2 YFSETQ.